This record covers a single T cell receptor (beta chain). Its antigen is still unknown. Base qualities are not at hand, and no much larger clone is one base apart. In total, about 650 healthy bone marrow donors made up the cohort. At the time of sampling, every cohort member was nominally healthy, though immune exposures that went unrecorded were likely present. The donor tested CMV seropositive and was one of the 289 seropositive cohort members. Each donor provided a peripheral blood sample, and peripheral blood mononuclear cells were used for TCR beta sequencing. Genomic DNA was extracted from the blood cell samples with the Qiagen DNeasy Blood Extraction Kit. To prepare the library, the immunoSEQ multiplex PCR assay was applied. A mixture of 60 forward primers for TCR Vbeta segments and 13 reverse primers for TCR Jbeta segments was used in the multiplex PCR. A multiplex PCR assay on genomic DNA amplified the CDR3 region of rearranged TCR beta genes. The amplified TCR beta libraries were sequenced on the Illumina HiSeq System as 87-base-pair reads. The published analysis was carried out like this. In a later analysis, some 80 million unique TCR beta chains were counted across the 690 or so repertoires, and roughly 11 million of these chains were shared by at least two donors. Raw reads were error-corrected and collapsed into unique sequences with a nearest-neighbor algorithm that merged closely related sequences to remove PCR and sequencing errors. CDR3 sequences were aligned to IMGT reference sequences to assign V, D and J gene segments. For a sequence to be retained, a match of at least six nucleotides was required to both a V gene segment and a J gene segment. Rearrangements were classified as productive when the CDR3 lacked stop codons and remained in frame with V and J, and all other rearrangements were classified as non-productive. Following IMGT convention, CDR3 was defined as the stretch from the second conserved V-encoded cysteine to the conserved J-encoded phenylalanine. The earlier analysis of 587 of the donors excluded sequences that lacked an unambiguous match to a single V gene segment. An earlier analysis of a few hundred of the donors called V segments functional above 56.7% productive rearrangements and segregating when the between-donor standard deviation exceeded 5%. A statistical classification framework was developed to diagnose cytomegalovirus status using the catalog of TCR beta chain sequences. In a later analysis, V and J genes were assigned by comparing TCR nucleotide sequences against IMGT/GENE-DB human TR gene sequences. The TCRdist pipeline was used in a later analysis to assign CDR3 sequences and most-parsimonious VDJ recombination scenarios. In a later analysis, each TCR beta chain was defined by its CDR3 amino acid sequence together with its V-gene family, and reads lacking a unique V-gene family were excluded. To address suspected cross-contamination and a sequencing artifact, a later analysis removed over 500 highly shared, low-generation-probability nucleotide sequences. For each public chain, a later analysis derived a clonal expansion index from normalized ranks of inferred template counts within each repertoire. In a later analysis, generation probabilities were computed using a VDJ recombination model fitted to out-of-frame rearrangements, and the results were checked against IGoR. In a later analysis, hypergeometric tests were used to score TCR-TCR, TCR-HLA and TCR-CMV co-occurrence, with a repertoire-size bias correction applied to TCR pairs. To estimate false discovery rates, a later analysis permuted the HLA or CMV assignments 20 times. In a later analysis, co-occurring TCRs were grouped using DBSCAN, with TCRdist sequence similarity added in when clustering inside HLA-allele-positive subsets. Repertoires with fewer than 30,000 or more than 120,000 public chains were left out of co-occurrence clustering, as were about 5 repertoires with anomalous nucleotide sharing. TCRdb limited this immuneACCESS table to in-frame rearrangements with V and J called. A share of clones is missing; checked studies link under half to unresolved V genes, and the rest is unexplained. V, J and clone size are those of that table, while D and trimming were read from the DNA. This sample has 93,000 or so clones in its table, and more than 75% of those were observed once. Clones ranked in the top ten supply 10% of the sample.

The source of the sample is a study of cytomegalovirus exposure and HLA in healthy donors (dated by TCRdb to between 2016 and 2019). Some background on the complete study: An earlier analysis of several hundred of the donors reported approximately 270 Gb of sequence data and more than 90 million unique TCR beta sequences from roughly 180 million T cells. Roughly 300 gigabases of sequencing data and about 92 million unique TCR sequences made up an early release that covered nearly 650 HLA-typed donors. The genetic ancestry cluster associated with self-reported Caucasian donors included about 81% of the roughly 390 genotyped donors. The study aimed to test whether signatures of past pathogen exposure could be identified by cataloging public T cell receptors. The study used immunosequencing to profile the T cell repertoires of several hundred subjects and linked those repertoires to cytomegalovirus serostatus. In addition to the first cohort of 500 to 850 subjects, a separate validation cohort of over 90 different subjects was used. High-throughput TCR immunosequencing, statistical association of individual TCRs with disease status, and machine learning were combined to predict cytomegalovirus infection status. To study patterns of TCR occurrence, a later analysis re-analyzed previously published TCR beta repertoires from just over 650 donors and added high-resolution HLA genotyping. In the later analysis, no new phenotypic data were used to find candidate immune exposures; instead, reliance was placed on TCR beta sequences and their occurrence across donors. In an earlier analysis of roughly 540 of the donors, high-throughput TCR beta sequencing was used to judge whether each TCR beta V gene segment behaved as functional or pseudogenic. Donor age, sex, ethnicity and CMV serostatus were collected together with the repertoire data. A later genetic analysis took genome-wide SNP genotypes for about 60% of the roughly 670 donors and used that subset as a discovery cohort. Every repertoire in the discovery cohort had been generated on one and the same sequencing platform. HLA typing covered class I and class II loci at four-digit resolution. Typing coverage differed by locus: A, B, C, DRB1 and DQB1 were typed in roughly 620-630 donors, DQA1 in approximately 520, DPA1 in approximately 610, and DPB1 in approximately 450. Roughly 5 DR-DQ haplotypes were handled as single units for association and clustering, since linkage in the cohort was strong. Across roughly 420 genotyped donors of the cohort, an average of about 200,000 unique TCR beta nucleotide sequences per donor were sequenced, and roughly 17% of those sequences were non-productive. Results and caveats for the whole study, not just this receptor: This cohort had only TCR beta chains sequenced, and the lack of alpha or paired-chain data limited which features could be detected. A cluster of highly shared sequence variants was judged likely to be a technical artifact of the sequencing pipeline. Cytomegalovirus status was reported to be diagnosed by the classifier with high specificity and sensitivity in both the original and validation cohorts. Immune exposure information for the cohort was limited to CMV serostatus. In a later analysis, HLA-associated TCR beta chains showed more clonal expansion and lower generation probabilities than non-associated chains that were equally common. Several of the top co-occurrence clusters appeared to be linked to parvovirus B19, influenza, CMV and Epstein-Barr virus, according to a later analysis. Strong co-occurrence of HLA alleles, especially DR and DQ, made assigning TCR associations to individual alleles difficult. The earlier analysis of almost 600 of the donors excluded approximately 17 rarely observed V segments, including chromosome 9 orphons, because counts were too low. Presence/absence analyses assumed roughly uniform sequencing depth across donors, an assumption that may not hold. An earlier analysis of approximately 600 of the donors showed that most TCR beta V segments appeared in productive rearrangements either about 87% or about 30% of the time, which broadly matched IMGT annotations. A further reported finding was that TCR beta sequences accurately predicted the HLA-A and HLA-B alleles for most subjects in the first cohort. The study gave a list of over 150 TCR beta chains associated with cytomegalovirus. HLA typing was unavailable for some donors at each locus, so association tests used only the typed subset. Linkage disequilibrium might explain the correlated functional status among segregating V segments, but an unknown experimental factor could not be excluded. The authors suggested that the approach could potentially be extended to other disease states and immunological phenotypes. A later analysis associated about 17,000 TCR beta sequences with specific HLA alleles at a false discovery rate of 0.05. A later analysis found that TCR association rates varied across HLA loci, with DRB1 alleles showing the most associated TCRs and HLA-C alleles the fewest. In a later genetic analysis, a missense DCLRE1C variant was associated with V-gene and J-gene trimming of TCR beta chains, and the association was replicated in an independent cohort. In vitro tests confirmed that three of the cytomegalovirus-associated TCR beta chains recognize cytomegalovirus antigens. A later analysis found that most CMV-associated TCR beta chains appeared HLA-restricted, with HLA associations seemingly driven largely by CMV exposure. According to a later genetic analysis, donors in an Asian-associated ancestry cluster had fewer N-insertions in productive TCRs than the approximately 670-donor mean. Across donors, most TCR sequences were observed very rarely, whereas some public TCRs were present in many individuals. Some IMGT-functional V segments, including TRBV6-2 and TRBV6-3, could not be distinguished by the 87-base-pair reads and were therefore excluded.

Here V drops 6 bases and J drops 3 bases, and the junction holds 1 base not matched to any gene. The germline V gene provides CDR1 SGHAT and CDR2 FQNNGV. Inclusive of the bounding cysteine and phenylalanine, the CDR3 is 14 residues long. This entry keeps only the CDR3 DNA: 42 bases, framed from base 1. The sequence joins TRBV11-2 to TRBJ2-7; 14 bases in between match TRBD2. The source of this sequence is a woman under 30 in good health and CMV-seropositive. The sequenced material came from PBMCs. CDR3 loop: CASSGLAGGYEQYF. The nucleotide sequence is given as TGTGCCAGCAGTGGACTAGCGGGGGGCTACGAGCAGTACTTC.